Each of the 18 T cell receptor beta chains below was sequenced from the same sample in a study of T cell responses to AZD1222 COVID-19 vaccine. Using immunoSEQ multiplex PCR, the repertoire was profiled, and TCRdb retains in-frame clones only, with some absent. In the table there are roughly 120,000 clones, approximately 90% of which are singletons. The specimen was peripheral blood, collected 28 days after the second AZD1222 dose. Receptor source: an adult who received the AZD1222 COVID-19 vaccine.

In DNA, the CDR3 is TGCGCCAGCAGGCCGGGACCTACGGGTCGGACCCAGTACTTC. Its protein is CASRPGPTGRTQYF. The gene calls are TRBV4-1 and TRBJ2-5, with D perhaps matching TRBD1 or TRBD2 (5 bases each). CDR3 length equals 14 residues. Trimming took 6 bases from V and 7 from J, leaving 18 bases between them. CDR1 is MGHRA and CDR2 is YSYEKL in the germline V gene.

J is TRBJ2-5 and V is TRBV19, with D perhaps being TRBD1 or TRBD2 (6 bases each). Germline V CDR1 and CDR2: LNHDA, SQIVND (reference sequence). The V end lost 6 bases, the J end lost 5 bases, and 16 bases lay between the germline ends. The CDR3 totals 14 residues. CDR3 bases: TGTGCCAGTAGCCGGGGGCTCCTTTCGGAGACCCAGTACTTC. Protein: CASSRGLLSETQYF. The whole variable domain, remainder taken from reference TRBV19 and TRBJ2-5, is DGGITQSPKYLFRKEGQNVTLSCEQNLNHDAMYWYRQDPGQGLRLIYYSQIVNDFQKGDIAEGYSVSREKKESFPLTVTSAQKNPTAFYLCASSRGLLSETQYFGPGTRLLVL.

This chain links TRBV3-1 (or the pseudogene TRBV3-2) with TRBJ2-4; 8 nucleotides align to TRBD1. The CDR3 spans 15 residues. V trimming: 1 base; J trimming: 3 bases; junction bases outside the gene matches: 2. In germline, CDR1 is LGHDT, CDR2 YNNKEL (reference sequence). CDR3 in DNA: TGTGCCAGCAGCCAAGTACAGGGGGGCAAAAACATTCAGTACTTC. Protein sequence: CASSQVQGGKNIQYF.

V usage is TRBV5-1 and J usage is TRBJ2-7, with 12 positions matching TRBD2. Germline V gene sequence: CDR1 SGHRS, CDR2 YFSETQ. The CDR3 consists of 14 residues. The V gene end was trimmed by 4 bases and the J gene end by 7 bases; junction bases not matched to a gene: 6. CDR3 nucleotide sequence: TGCGCCAGCAGCACTCTAGCGGGAGGGGATGAGCAGTACTTC. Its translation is CASSTLAGGDEQYF. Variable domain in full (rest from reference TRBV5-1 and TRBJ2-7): KAGVTQTPRYLIKTRGQQVTLSCSPISGHRSVSWYQQTPGQGLQFLFEYFSETQRNKGNFPGRFSGRQFSNSRSEMNVSTLELGDSALYLCASSTLAGGDEQYFGPGTRLTVT.

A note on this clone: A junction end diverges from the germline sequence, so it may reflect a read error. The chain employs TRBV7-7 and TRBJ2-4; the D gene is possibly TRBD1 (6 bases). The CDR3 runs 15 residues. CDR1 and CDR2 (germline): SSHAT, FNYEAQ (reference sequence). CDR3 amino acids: CASSLAHRERDIQYF. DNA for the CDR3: TGTGCTAGCAGCTTAGCGCACAGGGAGAGGGACATTCAGTACTTC.

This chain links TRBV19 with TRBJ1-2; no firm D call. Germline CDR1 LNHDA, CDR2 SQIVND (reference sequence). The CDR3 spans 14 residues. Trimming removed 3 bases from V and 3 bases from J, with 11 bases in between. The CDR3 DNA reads TGTGCCAGTAGTATCCCGGACGGATACTATGGCTACACCTTC. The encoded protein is CASSIPDGYYGYTF.

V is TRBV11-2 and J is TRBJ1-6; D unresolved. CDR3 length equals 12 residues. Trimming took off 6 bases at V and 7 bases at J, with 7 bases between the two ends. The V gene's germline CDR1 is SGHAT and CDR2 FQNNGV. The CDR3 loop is CASSPTNSPLHF. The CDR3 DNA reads TGTGCCAGCAGTCCCACAAATTCACCCCTCCACTTT.

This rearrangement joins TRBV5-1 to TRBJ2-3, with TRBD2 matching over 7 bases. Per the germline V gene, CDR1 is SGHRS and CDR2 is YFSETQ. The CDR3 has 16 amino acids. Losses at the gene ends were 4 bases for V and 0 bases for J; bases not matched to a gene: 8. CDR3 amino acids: CASSPPTSESTDTQYF. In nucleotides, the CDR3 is TGCGCCAGCAGCCCCCCTACTAGCGAAAGCACAGATACGCAGTATTTT.

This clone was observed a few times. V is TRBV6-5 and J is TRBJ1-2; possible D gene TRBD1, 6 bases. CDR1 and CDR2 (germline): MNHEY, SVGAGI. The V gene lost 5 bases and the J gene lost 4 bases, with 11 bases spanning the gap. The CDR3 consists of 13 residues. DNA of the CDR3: TGTGCCAGCAGTAAGGAAGGGGGCTATGGCTACACCTTC. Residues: CASSKEGGYGYTF.

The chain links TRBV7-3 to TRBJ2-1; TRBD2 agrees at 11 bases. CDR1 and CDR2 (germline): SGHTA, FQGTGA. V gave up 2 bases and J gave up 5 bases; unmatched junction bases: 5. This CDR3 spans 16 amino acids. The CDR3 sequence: CASSLFPSGGNNEQFF. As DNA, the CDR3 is TGTGCCAGCAGCTTATTCCCTAGCGGGGGGAACAATGAGCAGTTCTTC.

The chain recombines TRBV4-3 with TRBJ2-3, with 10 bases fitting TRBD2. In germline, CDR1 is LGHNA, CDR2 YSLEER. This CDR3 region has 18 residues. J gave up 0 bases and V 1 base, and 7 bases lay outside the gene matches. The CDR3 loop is CASSQGLAGGPSTDTQYF. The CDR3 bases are TGCGCCAGCAGCCAAGGGTTAGCGGGAGGCCCTAGCACAGATACGCAGTATTTT.

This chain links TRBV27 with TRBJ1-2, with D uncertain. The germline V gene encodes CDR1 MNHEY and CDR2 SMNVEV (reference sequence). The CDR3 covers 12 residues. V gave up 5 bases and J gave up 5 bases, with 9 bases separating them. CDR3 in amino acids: CASSRIGYGYTF. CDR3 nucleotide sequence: TGTGCCAGCAGTCGAATCGGGTATGGCTACACCTTC.

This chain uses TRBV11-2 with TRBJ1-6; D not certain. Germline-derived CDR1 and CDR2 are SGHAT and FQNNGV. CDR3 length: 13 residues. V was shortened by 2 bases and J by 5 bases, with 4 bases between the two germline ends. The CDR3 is CASSLHDNSPLHF. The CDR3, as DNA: TGTGCCAGCAGCTTACATGATAATTCACCCCTCCACTTT.

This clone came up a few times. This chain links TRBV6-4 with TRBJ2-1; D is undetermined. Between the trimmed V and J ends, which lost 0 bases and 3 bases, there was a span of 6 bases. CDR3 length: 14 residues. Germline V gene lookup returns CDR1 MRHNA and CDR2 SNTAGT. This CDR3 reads CASSDSGDYNEQFF. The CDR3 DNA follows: TGTGCCAGCAGTGACTCAGGCGACTACAATGAGCAGTTCTTC.

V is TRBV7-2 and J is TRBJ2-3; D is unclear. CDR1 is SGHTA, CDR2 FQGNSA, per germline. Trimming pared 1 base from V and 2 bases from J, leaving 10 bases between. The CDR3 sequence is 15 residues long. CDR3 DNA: TGTGCCAGCAGCTTAGTGTGGGCCGTCACAGATACGCAGTATTTT. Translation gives CASSLVWAVTDTQYF.

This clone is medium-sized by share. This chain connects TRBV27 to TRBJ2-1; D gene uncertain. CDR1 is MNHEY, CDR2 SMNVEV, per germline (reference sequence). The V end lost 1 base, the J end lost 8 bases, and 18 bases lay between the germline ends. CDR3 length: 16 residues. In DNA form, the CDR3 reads TGTGCCAGCAGTTTATATGCGGCCCACGGTAAGGATGAGCAGTTCTTC. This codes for CASSLYAAHGKDEQFF.

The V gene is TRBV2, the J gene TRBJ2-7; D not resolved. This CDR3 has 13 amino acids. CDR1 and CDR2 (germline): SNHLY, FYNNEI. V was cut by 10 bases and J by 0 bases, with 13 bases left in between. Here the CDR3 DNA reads TGTGCCACCACGCAGACCCTCTCCTACGAGCAGTACTTC. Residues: CATTQTLSYEQYF.

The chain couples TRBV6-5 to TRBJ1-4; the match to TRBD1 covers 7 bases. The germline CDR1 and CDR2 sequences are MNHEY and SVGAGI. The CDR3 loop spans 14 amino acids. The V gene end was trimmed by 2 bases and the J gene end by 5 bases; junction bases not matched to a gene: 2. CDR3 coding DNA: TGTGCCAGCAGTTACGGGACAGAAAATGAAAAACTGTTTTTT. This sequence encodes CASSYGTENEKLFF.